This T cell receptor (beta chain) was found in a study of T cell repertoires in cytomegalovirus infection. In the study overall: Public TCR beta signatures were indicative of both CMV infection and a matching HLA type.

The J segment lost 8 bases and the V segment lost 1 base, leaving 7 bases of the junction unmatched. In germline, CDR1 is SGHRS, CDR2 YFSETQ. The CDR3 has 15 residues. As regards this clonotype: Its cognate antigen is unknown.

TCRdb re-called the reads through MiXCR, storing one row per CDR3 protein. The profile shows roughly 49,000 distinct CDR3 sequences, around 20% of them singletons. The sample consisted of PBMCs, sequenced either directly or after in vitro stimulation (not recorded which). This TCR derives from a human donor in good health (CMV status not recorded). Some clones in this sample may be carry-over from other donors' samples. J is TRBJ2-1 and V is TRBV5-1; 9 nucleotides align to TRBD2. The chain's CDR3 is CASSLWAGGQDEQFF. Here the CDR3 DNA reads TGCGCCAGCAGCTTGTGGGCGGGGGGGCAAGATGAGCAGTTCTTC.